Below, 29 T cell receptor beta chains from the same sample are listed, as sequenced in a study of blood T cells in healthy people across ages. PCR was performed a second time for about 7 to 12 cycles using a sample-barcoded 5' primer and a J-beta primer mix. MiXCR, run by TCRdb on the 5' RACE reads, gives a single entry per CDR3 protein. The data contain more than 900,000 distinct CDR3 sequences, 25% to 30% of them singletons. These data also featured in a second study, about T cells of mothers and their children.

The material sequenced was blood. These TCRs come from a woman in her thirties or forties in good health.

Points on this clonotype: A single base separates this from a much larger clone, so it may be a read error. The CDR3 is CASSSGTGLVNDYTF. In nucleotides, the CDR3 is TGTGCCAGCAGTTCTGGGACAGGGCTCGTAAATGACTACACCTTC. The gene calls are TRBV12-3 or TRBV12-4 and TRBJ1-2, with 9 nucleotides matching TRBD1. The CDR3 covers 15 residues. The trim removed 4 bases at V and 10 bases at J, leaving 13 bases unmatched.

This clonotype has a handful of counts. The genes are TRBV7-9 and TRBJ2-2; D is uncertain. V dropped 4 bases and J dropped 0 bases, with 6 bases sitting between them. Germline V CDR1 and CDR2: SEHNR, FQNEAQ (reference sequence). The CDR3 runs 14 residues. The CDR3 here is CASSYQSNTGELFF. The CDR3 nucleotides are TGTGCCAGCAGCTACCAGTCGAACACCGGGGAGCTGTTTTTT.

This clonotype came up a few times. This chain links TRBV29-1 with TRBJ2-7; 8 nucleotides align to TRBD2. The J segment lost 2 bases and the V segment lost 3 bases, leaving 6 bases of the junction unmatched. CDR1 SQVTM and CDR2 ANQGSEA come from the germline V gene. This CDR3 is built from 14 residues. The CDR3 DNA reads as TGCAGCGTTGATGACCCGGGGGGGACCTACGAGCAGTACTTC. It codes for CSVDDPGGTYEQYF.

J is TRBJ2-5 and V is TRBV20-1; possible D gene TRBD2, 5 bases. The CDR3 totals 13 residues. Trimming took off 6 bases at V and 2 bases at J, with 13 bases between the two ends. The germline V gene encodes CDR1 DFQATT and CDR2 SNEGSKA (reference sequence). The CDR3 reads CSALGVGQETQYF. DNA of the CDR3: TGCAGTGCGTTGGGAGTTGGGCAAGAGACCCAGTACTTC.

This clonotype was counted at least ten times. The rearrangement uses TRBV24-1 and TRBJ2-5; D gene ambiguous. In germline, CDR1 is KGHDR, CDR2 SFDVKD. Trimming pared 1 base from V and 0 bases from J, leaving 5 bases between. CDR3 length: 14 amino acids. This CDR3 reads CATSDFTNQETQYF. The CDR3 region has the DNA TGTGCCACCAGTGATTTTACGAACCAAGAGACCCAGTACTTC.

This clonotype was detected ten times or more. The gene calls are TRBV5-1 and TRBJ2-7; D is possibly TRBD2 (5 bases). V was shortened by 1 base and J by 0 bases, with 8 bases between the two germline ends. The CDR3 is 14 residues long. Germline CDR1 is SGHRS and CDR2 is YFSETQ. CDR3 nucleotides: TGCGCCAGCAGCTTGTCTCGGGACTCCTACGAGCAGTACTTC. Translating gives CASSLSRDSYEQYF.

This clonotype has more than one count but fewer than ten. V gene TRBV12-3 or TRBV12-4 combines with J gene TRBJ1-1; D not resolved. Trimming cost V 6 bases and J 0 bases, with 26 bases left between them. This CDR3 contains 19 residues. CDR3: CASRTRITTRDYMNTEAFF. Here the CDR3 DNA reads TGTGCCAGCAGAACCAGAATTACCACTCGAGACTATATGAACACTGAAGCTTTCTTT.

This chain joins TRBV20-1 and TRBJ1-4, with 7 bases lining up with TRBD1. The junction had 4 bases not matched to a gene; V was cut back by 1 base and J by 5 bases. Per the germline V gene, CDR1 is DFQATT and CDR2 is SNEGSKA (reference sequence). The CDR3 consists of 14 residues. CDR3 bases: TGCAGTGCTAGAGCCGAGACAGGGAATGAAAAACTGTTTTTT. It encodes CSARAETGNEKLFF.

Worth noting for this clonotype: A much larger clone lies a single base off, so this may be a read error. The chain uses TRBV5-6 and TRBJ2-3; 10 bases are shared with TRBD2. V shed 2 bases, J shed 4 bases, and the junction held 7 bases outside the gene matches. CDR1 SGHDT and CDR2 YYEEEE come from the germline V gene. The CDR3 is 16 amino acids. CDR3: CASSLTLAGAADTQYF. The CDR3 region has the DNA TGTGCCAGCAGCTTAACCCTAGCGGGGGCAGCAGATACGCAGTATTTT.

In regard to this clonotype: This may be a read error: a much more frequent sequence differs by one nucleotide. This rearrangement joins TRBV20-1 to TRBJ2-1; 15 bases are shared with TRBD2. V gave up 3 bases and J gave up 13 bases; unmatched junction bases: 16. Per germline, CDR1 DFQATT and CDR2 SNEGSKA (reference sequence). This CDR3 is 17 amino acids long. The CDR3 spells CSASGLAGGPNRETQFF. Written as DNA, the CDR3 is TGCAGTGCTAGCGGACTAGCGGGGGGGCCGAATCGAGAGACCCAGTTCTTC.

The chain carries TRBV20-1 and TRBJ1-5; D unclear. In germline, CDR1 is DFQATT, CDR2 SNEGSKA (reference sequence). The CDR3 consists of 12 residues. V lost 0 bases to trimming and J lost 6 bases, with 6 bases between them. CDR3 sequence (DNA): TGCAGTGCTAGAGACAAGGGTCAGCCCCAGCATTTT. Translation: CSARDKGQPQHF.

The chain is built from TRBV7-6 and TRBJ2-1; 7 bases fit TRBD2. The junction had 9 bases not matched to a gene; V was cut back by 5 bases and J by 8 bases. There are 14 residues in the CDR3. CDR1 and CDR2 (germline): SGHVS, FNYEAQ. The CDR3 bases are TGTGCCAGCAGCCCCAGGGAGGGGAGAGATGAGCAGTTCTTC. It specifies CASSPREGRDEQFF.

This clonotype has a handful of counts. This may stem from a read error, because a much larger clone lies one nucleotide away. The CDR3 sequence: CAALGTGYNEKLFF. CDR3 nucleotides: TGTGCCGCCCTTGGGACAGGGTATAATGAAAAACTGTTTTTT. The chain combines TRBV28 with TRBJ1-4, with 9 bases fitting TRBD1. This CDR3 is 14 amino acids long. With 11 bases clipped from V and 4 bases from J, the junction kept 8 bases outside the gene matches. The germline V gene has CDR1 MDHEN and CDR2 SYDVKM.

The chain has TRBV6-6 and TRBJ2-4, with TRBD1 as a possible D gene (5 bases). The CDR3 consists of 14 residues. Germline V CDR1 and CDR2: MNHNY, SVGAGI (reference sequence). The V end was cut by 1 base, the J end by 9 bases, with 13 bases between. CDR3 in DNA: TGTGCCAGCAGTTACTTGGCCTCAGGGCTCATTCAGTACTTC. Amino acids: CASSYLASGLIQYF.

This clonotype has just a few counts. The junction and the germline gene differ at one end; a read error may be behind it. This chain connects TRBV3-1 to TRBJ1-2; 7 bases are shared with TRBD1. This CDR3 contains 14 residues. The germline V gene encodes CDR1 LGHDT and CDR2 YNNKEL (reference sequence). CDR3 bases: TGTGCCGGCAGCCAATTAACAGGGGCGGATGGCTACACCTTC. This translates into CAGSQLTGADGYTF.

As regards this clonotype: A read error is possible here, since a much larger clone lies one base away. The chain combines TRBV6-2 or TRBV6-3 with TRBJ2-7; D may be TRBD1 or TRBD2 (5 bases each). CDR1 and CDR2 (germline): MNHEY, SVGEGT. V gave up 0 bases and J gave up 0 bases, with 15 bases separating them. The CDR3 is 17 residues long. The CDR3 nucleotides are TGTGCCAGCAGTTACTCCCCGGGGCAGATGAACTCCTACGAGCAGTACTTC. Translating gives CASSYSPGQMNSYEQYF.

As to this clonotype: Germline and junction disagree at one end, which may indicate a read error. The CDR3 DNA reads TGTGCCATCAGTGACCGGTTCCGGGGCGGCGGGAACGCTGAAGCTTTCTTT. Its protein product is CAISDRFRGGGNAEAFF. This sequence joins TRBV10-3 and TRBJ1-1; tentative D call: TRBD1 (5 bases). The germline V gene has CDR1 ENHRY and CDR2 SYGVKD. The length of the CDR3 is 17 residues.

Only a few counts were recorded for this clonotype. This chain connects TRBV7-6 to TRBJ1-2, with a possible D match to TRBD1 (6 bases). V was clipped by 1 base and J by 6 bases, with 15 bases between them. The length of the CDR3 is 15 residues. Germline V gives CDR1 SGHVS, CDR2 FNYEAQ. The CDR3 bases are TGTGCCAGCAGCTTAGTAGGTGCTACAGGGAATGGCTACACCTTC. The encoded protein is CASSLVGATGNGYTF.

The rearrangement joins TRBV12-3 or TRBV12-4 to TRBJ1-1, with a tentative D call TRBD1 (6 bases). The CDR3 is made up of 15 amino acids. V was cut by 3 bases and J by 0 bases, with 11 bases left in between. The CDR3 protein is CASSFTQGMNTEAFF. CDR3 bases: TGTGCCAGCAGTTTTACTCAGGGGATGAACACTGAAGCTTTCTTT.

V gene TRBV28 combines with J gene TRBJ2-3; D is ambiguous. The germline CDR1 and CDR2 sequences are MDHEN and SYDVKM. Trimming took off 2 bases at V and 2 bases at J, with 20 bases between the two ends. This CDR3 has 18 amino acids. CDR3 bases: TGTGCCAGCAGTTTAAGCATGAGGTGGCAGTCTGTCACAGATACGCAGTATTTT. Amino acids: CASSLSMRWQSVTDTQYF.

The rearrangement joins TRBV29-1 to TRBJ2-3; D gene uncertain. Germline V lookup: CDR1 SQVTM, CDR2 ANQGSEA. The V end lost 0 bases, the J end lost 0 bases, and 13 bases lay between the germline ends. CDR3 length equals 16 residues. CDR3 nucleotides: TGCAGCGTTGAAGATATCGTGGAAGGGAGCACAGATACGCAGTATTTT. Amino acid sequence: CSVEDIVEGSTDTQYF.

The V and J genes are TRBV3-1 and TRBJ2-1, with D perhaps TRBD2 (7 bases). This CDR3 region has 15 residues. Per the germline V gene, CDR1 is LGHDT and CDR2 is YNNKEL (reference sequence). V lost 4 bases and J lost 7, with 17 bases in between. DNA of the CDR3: TGTGCCAGCAGCCCGTCTCGGGGGGCCTTAAATGAGCAGTTCTTC. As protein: CASSPSRGALNEQFF.

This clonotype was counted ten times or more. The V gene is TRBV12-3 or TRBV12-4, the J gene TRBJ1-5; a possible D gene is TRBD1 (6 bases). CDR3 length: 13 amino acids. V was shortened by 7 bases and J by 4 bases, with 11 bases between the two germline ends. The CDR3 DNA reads TGTGCCAGCACTTCCACAGGGAATCAGCCCCAGCATTTT. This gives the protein CASTSTGNQPQHF.

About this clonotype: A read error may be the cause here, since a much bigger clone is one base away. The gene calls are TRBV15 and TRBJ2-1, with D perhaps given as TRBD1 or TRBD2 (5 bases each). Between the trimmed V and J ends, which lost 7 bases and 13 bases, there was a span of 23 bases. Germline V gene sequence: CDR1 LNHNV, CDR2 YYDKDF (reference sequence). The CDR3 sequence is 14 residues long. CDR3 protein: CATNRDRTKNIQFF. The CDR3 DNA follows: TGTGCCACCAATCGGGACCGAACCAAAAACATTCAGTTCTTC.

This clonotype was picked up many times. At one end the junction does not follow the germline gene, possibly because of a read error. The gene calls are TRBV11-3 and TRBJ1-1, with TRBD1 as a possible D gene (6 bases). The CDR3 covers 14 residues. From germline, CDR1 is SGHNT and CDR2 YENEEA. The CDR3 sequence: CASSRGHLNTEAFF. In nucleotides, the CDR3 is TGCGCCAGCAGCCGGGGGCATTTGAACACTGAAGCTTTCTTT.

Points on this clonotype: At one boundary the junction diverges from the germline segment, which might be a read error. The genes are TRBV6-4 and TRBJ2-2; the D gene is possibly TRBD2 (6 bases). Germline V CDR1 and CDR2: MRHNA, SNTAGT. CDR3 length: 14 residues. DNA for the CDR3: TGTGCTAGCAGCATAGGGGAGGACACCGGGGAGCTGTTTTTT. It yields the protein CASSIGEDTGELFF.

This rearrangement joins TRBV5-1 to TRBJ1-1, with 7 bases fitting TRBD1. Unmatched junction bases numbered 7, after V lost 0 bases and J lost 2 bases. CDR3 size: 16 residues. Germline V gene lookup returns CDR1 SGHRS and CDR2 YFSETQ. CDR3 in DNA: TGCGCCAGCAGCTTGGGTGACGGGACAGCTAACACTGAAGCTTTCTTT. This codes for CASSLGDGTANTEAFF.

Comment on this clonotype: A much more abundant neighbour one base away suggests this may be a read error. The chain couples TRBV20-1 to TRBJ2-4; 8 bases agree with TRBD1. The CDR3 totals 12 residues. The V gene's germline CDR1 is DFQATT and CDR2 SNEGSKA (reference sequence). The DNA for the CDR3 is TGCAGTGCCACGGACAGGGAAGACATTCAGGACTTC. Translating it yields CSATDREDIQDF.

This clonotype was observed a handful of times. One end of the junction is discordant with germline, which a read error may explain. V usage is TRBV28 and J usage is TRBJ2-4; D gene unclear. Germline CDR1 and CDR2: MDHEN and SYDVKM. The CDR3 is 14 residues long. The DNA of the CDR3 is TGTACCAGCAGTACTGCAGACTGGTCGGGCATTCAGTACTTC. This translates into CTSSTADWSGIQYF. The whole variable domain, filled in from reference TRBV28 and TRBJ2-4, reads DVKVTQSSRYLVKRTGEKVFLECVQDMDHENMFWYRQDPGLGLRLIYFSYDVKMKEKGDIPEGYSVSREKKERFSLILESASTNQTSMYLCTSSTADWSGIQYFGAGTRLSVL.